The entry that follows covers one T cell receptor (beta chain) sequence. Which antigen it targets is not known. Base qualities were left out, and no much larger clone turns up one base away. The same CDR3 arises from other DNA sequences in this sample as well. In the prospective study, participants were roughly 18 to 100 years old, resided in about 25 geographic areas of the United States, and were enrolled through a virtual design. To assign participants to cohorts, the prospective study relied on clinical history that participants themselves reported in a screening survey and a study questionnaire. In the prospective study, mobile phlebotomists collected whole blood, serum and a nasopharyngeal or oropharyngeal swab from each participant. Prospective study participants could optionally give additional blood draws and questionnaires over an approximately two-month period. Before DNA extraction, prospective study blood samples were shipped either frozen or at room temperature.

The data belong to a study of blood T cell repertoires in COVID-19 (dated by TCRdb to between 2020 and 2021). The study in broad terms: Recovered participants in ImmuneRACE Cohort 3 were defined as having two consecutive negative NP/OP PCR tests, clearance from a healthcare professional, or resolution of symptoms. The collaborator samples originated in the United States, Italy and Spain and spanned the acute and convalescent phases of COVID-19. The prospective study material was composed of cDNA or gDNA derived from T cells, B-cell-depleted T cells, or PBMCs. Deeply sampled blood TCRbeta repertoires from subjects exposed to, actively infected with, or recovered from COVID-19 were included in the dataset. A freely available public database, intended as a resource for researchers studying the immune response to SARS-CoV-2, is where the repertoires were released. Samples came from the ongoing ImmuneRACE study (first 160 participants) plus 1,254 subjects from 6 global collaborators. Sample metadata almost always included a de-identified subject ID, COVID-19 status, age in years and sex. Where available, HLA class I and class II types were taken from metadata supplied by the sample provider and were not determined by assay-based typing. Study-wide conclusions, independent of this receptor: Clinical and demographic metadata were provided uncurated, with the amount varying by source and participant.

After removal of 4 bases from V and 7 bases from J, the junction retains 6 bases not matched to a gene. Taken from the germline V gene (reference sequence), the CDR1 and CDR2 loops are MNHEY and SMNVEV. From the cysteine up to the phenylalanine, the CDR3 has a length of 13 residues. Only the CDR3 part of the read is kept: 39 bases, read in frame from the first base. TCRbeta CDR3 regions were amplified from genomic DNA using the immunoSEQ Assay, a bias-controlled multiplex PCR. The authors' pipeline ran thus. The number of nucleated cells in each sample was estimated by amplification of reference gene primers within the assay. To quantify the absolute abundance of each unique TCRbeta CDR3 rearrangement, sequence reads were collapsed and filtered. Productive Simpson clonality was computed per sample as the square root of Simpson's diversity index over productive rearrangements. The source is immuneACCESS, and TCRdb retained only in-frame sequences with V and J called. Part of the clones is not carried over; for the studies checked, unresolved V genes explain less than half of this, and the remainder is unexplained. V and J calls and clone size are copied from that table; D and trimming were computed from the DNA. This sample comprises 350,000 to 450,000 clones, about 87% of them detected only once. Together, the top ten hold approximately 1.8% of the sample.

The sequence is built from TRBV27 and TRBJ1-2, with 7 middle bases fitting TRBD1. The sample comprised PBMCs or T cells enriched from blood (not recorded which). This receptor was obtained from a middle-aged man in a cohort exposed to, infected with or recovered from COVID-19 (not recorded which). In nucleotides, the sequence is TGTGCCAGCAGTTCGAAGGCAGGGGGTGGCTACACCTTC. The translation is CASSSKAGGGYTF.